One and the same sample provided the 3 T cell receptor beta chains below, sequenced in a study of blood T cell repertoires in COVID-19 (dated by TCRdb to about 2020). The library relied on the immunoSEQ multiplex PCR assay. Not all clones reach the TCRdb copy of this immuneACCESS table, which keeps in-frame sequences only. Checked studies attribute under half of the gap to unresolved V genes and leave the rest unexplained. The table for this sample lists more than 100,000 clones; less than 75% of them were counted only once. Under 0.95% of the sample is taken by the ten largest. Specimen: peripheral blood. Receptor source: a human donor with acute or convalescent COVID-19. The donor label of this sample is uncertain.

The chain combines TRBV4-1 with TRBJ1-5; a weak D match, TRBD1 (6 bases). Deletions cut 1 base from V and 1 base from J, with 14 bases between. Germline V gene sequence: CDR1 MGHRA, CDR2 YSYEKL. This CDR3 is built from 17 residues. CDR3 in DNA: TGCGCCAGCAGCCAAGGGGGTAGGGGGAGAAGCAATCAGCCCCAGCATTTT. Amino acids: CASSQGGRGRSNQPQHF.

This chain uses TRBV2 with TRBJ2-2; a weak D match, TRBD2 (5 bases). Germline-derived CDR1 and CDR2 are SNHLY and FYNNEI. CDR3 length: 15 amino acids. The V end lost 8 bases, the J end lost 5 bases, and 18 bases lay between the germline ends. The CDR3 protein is CASRETIQVTGELFF. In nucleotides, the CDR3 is TGTGCCAGCCGAGAGACTATCCAAGTGACCGGGGAGCTGTTTTTT.

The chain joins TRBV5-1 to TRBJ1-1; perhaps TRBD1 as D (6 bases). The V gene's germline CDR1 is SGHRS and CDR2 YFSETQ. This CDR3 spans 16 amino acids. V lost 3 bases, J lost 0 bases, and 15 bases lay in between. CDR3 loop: CASSSHLGQLNTEAFF. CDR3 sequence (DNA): TGCGCCAGCAGCTCCCACCTAGGACAGCTGAACACTGAAGCTTTCTTT. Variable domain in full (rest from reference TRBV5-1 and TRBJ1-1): KAGVTQTPRYLIKTRGQQVTLSCSPISGHRSVSWYQQTPGQGLQFLFEYFSETQRNKGNFPGRFSGRQFSNSRSEMNVSTLELGDSALYLCASSSHLGQLNTEAFFGQGTRLTVV.